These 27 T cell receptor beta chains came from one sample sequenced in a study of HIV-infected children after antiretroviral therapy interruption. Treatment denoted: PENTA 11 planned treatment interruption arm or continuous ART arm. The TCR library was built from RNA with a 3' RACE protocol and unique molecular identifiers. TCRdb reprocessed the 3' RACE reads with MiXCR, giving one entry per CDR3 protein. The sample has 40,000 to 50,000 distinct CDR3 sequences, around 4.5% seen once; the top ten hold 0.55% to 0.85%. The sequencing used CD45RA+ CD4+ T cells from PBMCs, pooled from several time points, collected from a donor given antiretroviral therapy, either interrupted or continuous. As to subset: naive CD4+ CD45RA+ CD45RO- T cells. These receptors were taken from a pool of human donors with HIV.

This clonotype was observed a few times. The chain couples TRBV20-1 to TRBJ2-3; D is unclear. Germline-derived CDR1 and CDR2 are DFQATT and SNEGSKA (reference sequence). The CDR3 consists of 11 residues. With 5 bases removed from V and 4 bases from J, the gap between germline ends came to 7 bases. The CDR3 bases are TGCAGTGCTCCTCACCCAGATACGCAGTATTTT. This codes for CSAPHPDTQYF.

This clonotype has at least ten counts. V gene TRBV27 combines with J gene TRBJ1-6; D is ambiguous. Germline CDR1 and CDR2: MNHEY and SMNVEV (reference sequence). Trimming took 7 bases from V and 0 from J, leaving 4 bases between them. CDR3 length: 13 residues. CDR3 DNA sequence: TGTGCCAGCACCCGCTCCTATAATTCACCCCTCCACTTT. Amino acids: CASTRSYNSPLHF.

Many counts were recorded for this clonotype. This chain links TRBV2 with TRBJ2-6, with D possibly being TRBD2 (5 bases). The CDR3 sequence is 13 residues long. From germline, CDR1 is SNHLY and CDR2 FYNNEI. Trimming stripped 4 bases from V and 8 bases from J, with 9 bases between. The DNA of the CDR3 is TGTGCCAGCAGTGCTTCCGGGACCAACGTCCTGACTTTC. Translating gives CASSASGTNVLTF.

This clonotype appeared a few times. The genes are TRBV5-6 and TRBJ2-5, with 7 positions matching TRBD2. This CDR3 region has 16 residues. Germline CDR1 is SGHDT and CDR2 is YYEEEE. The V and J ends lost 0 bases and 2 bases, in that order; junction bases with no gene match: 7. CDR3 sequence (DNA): TGTGCCAGCAGCTTGGTCTCCCTAGCGGATCAAGAGACCCAGTACTTC. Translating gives CASSLVSLADQETQYF.

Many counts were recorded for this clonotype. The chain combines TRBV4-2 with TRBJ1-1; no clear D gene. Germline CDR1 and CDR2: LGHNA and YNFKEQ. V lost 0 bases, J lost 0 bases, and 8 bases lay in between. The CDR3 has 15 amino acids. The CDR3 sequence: CASSQDRSMNTEAFF. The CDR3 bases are TGTGCCAGCAGCCAAGACAGGTCCATGAACACTGAAGCTTTCTTT.

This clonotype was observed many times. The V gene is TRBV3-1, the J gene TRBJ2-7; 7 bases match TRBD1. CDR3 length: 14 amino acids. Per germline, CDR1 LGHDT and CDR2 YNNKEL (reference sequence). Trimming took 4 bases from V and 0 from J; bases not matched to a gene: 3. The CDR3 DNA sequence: TGTGCCAGCAGCCGGGGACAGCTCTCCTACGAGCAGTACTTC. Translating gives CASSRGQLSYEQYF.

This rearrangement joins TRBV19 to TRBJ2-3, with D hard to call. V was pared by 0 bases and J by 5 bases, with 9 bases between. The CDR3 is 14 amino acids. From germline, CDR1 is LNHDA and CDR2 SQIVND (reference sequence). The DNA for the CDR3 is TGTGCCAGTAGTATAGATCTGCAACAAGATACGCAGTATTTT. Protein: CASSIDLQQDTQYF.

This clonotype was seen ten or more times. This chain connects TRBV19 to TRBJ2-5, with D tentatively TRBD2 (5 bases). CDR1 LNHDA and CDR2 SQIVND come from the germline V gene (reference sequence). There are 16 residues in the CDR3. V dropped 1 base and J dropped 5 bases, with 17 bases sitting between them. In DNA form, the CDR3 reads TGTGCCAGTAGTATAGTCTCCTTCCGGACTTCGGAGACCCAGTACTTC. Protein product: CASSIVSFRTSETQYF.

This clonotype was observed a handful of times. CDR3 amino acids: CASSPRRTGETQYF. The CDR3 nucleotides read TGTGCCAGCAGCCCTCGACGGACCGGAGAGACCCAGTACTTC. The chain carries TRBV3-1 and TRBJ2-5; no clear D. Deletions cut 4 bases from V and 4 bases from J, with 13 bases between. The CDR3 loop spans 14 amino acids. Germline V lookup: CDR1 LGHDT, CDR2 YNNKEL (reference sequence).

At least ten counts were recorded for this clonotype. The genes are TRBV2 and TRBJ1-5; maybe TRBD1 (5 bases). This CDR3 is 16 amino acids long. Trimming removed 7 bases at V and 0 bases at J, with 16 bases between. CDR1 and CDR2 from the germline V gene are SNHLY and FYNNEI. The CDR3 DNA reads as TGTGCCAGCACGGGGCCCCAGGCCGATAGCAATCAGCCCCAGCATTTT. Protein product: CASTGPQADSNQPQHF.

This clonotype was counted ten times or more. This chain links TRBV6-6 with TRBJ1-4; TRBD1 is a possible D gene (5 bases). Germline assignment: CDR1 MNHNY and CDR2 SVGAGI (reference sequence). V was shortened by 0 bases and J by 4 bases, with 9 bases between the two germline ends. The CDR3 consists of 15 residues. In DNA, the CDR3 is TGTGCCAGCAGTTACTCAGGGGCGATTAATGAAAAACTGTTTTTT. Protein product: CASSYSGAINEKLFF.

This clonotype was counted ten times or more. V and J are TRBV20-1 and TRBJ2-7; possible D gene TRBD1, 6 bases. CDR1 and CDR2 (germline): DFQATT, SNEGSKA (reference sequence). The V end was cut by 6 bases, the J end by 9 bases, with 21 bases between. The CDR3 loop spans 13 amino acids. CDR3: CSASKPDRKGQYF. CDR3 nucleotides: TGCAGTGCCTCAAAACCCGACAGGAAGGGGCAGTACTTC.

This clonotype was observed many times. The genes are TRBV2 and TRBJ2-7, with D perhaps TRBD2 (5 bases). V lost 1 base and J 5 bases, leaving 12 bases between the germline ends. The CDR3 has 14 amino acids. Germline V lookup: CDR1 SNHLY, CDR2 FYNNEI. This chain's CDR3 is CASSEDGVMHEQYF. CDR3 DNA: TGTGCCAGCAGTGAAGACGGGGTTATGCACGAGCAGTACTTC.

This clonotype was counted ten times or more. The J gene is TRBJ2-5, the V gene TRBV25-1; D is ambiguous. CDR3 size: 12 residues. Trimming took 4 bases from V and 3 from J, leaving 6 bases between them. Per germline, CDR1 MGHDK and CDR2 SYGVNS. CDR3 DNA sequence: TGTGCCAGCAGTGGGGCCGAAGAGACCCAGTACTTC. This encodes CASSGAEETQYF.

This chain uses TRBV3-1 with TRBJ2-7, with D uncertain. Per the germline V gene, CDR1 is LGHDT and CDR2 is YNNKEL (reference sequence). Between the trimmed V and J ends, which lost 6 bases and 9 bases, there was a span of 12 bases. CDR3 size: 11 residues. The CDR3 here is CASSLSGVQYF. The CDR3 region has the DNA TGTGCCAGCAGTTTGAGTGGGGTGCAGTACTTC.

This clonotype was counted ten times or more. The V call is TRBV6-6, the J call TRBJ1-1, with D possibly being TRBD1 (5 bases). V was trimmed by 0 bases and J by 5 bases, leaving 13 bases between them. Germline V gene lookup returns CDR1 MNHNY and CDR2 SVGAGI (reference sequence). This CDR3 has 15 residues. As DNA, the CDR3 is TGTGCCAGCAGTTACTCCCCCCGGGGGGGTACTGAAGCTTTCTTT. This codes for CASSYSPRGGTEAFF.

The CDR3 loop is CASSVSGETQYF. CDR3 sequence (DNA): TGTGCCAGCAGCGTATCTGGGGAGACCCAGTACTTC. The chain recombines TRBV9 with TRBJ2-5; D not resolved. The CDR3 length is 12 residues. The germline V gene encodes CDR1 SGDLS and CDR2 YYNGEE. Trimming left V 1 base short and J 5 bases short, with 6 bases between.

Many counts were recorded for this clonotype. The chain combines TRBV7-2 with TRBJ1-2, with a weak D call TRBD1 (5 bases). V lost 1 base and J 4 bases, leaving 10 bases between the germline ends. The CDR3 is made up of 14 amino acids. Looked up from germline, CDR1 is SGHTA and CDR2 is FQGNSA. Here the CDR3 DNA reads TGTGCCAGCAGCTTAGGGGGCCGGGGCTATGGCTACACCTTC. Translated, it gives CASSLGGRGYGYTF.

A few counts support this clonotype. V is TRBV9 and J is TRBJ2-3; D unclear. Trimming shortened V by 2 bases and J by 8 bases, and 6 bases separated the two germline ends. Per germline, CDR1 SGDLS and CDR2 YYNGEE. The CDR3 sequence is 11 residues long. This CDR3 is CASSVAVTQYF. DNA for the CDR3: TGTGCCAGCAGCGTCGCCGTTACGCAGTATTTT.

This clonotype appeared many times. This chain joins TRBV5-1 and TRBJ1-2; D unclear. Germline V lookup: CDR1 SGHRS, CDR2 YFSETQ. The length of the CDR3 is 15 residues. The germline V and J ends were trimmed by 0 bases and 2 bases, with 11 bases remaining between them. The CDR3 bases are TGCGCCAGCAGCTTGGTTGTTGCGGCCAACTATGGCTACACCTTC. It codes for CASSLVVAANYGYTF.

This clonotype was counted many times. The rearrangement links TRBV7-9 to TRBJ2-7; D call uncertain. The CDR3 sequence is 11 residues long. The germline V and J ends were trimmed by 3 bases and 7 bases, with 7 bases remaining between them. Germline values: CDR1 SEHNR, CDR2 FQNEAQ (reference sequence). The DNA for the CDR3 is TGTGCCAGCAGCTTTACCTCTGAGCAGTACTTC. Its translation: CASSFTSEQYF.

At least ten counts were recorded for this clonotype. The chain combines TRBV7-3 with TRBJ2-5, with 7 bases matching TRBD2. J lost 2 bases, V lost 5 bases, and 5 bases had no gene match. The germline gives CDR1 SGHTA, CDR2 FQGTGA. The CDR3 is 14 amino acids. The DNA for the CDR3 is TGTGCCAGCAGCCCAAACGGGGGGCAAGAGACCCAGTACTTC. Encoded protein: CASSPNGGQETQYF.

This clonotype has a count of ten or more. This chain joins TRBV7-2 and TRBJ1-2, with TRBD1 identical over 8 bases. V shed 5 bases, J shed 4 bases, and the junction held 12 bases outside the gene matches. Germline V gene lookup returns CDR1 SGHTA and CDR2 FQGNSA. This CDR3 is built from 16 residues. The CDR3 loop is CASSPFPGQGGYGYTF. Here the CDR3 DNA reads TGTGCCAGCAGCCCTTTCCCCGGACAGGGAGGCTATGGCTACACCTTC.

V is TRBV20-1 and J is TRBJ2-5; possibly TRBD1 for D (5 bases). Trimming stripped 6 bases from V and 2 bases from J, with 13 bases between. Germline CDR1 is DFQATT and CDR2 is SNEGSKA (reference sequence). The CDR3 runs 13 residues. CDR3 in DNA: TGCAGTGCGACCAGGGTAGATCAAGAGACCCAGTACTTC. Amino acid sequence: CSATRVDQETQYF.

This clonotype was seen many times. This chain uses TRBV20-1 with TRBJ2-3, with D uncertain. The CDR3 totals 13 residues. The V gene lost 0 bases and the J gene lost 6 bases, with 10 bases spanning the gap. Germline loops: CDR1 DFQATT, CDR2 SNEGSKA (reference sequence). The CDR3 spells CSARDQRSDTQYF. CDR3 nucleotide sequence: TGCAGTGCTAGAGATCAACGGTCGGATACGCAGTATTTT.

In DNA, the CDR3 is TGCAGTGCTAGCCCCGGACAGGGATCCGGAAACACCATATATTTT. Translated, it gives CSASPGQGSGNTIYF. V is TRBV20-1 and J is TRBJ1-3; 8 nucleotides agree with TRBD1. V was pared by 3 bases and J by 4 bases, with 8 bases of the junction left unmatched. The germline CDR1 and CDR2 sequences are DFQATT and SNEGSKA (reference sequence). This CDR3 contains 15 residues.

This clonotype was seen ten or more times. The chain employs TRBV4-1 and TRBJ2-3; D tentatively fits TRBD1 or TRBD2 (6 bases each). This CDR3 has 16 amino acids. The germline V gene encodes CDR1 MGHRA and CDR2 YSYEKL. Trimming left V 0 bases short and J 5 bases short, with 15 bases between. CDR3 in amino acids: CASSQENGGWGDTQYF. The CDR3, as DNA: TGCGCCAGCAGCCAAGAGAACGGGGGCTGGGGAGATACGCAGTATTTT.